The T cell receptor (beta chain) under discussion was sequenced for a study of T cells in Graves' hyperthyroidism and ophthalmopathy. The overall study: Sampling of peripheral blood happened at initial diagnosis, prior to any treatment.

This CDR3 comprises 15 residues. The germline V and J ends were trimmed by 0 bases and 1 base, with 11 bases remaining between them. Germline-derived CDR1 and CDR2 are SGHTS and YDEGEE. RNA transcripts gave rise to amplified TCR beta CDR3 regions. Initially, a first-round RT-PCR of the TCR CDR3 employed the HTBI primer set. TCRdb redid the calling of the multiplex PCR reads with MiXCR, one entry per CDR3 protein. Here the sample spans around 800,000 distinct CDR3 sequences, approximately 40% being singletons. In the case of this clonotype: What it binds is unknown.

Findings and limits, study-wide: Blood also held most thyroid clonotypes expanded beyond 0.001.

From 9 to 10 ml of fresh peripheral blood, PBMCs were isolated. The sequencing input was blood. The clonotype originates from a man between 18 and 29 years old with Graves' hyperthyroidism. The chain is built from TRBV5-8 and TRBJ2-7, with D possibly matching TRBD2 (6 bases). CDR3 DNA: TGTGCCAGCAGCTTGGGCGGGACGATTTCCTACGAGCAGTACTTC. Translation gives CASSLGGTISYEQYF. Complete variable domain (other parts from reference TRBV5-8 and TRBJ2-7): EAGVTQSPTHLIKTRGQQATLRCSPISGHTSVYWYQQALGLGLQFLLWYDEGEERNRGNFPPRFSGRQFPNYSSELNVNALELEDSALYLCASSLGGTISYEQYFGPGTRLTVT.